The 17 T cell receptor beta chains reported below all come from one sample, sequenced in a study of blood T cell repertoires in COVID-19. The data were produced by immunoSEQ multiplex PCR, yet TCRdb's version contains in-frame clones alone and is incomplete. The sample consists of approximately 350,000 clones, more than 75% of them appearing once. Input material: PBMCs or T cells enriched from blood (not recorded which). Receptors originate from a young woman who had recovered from COVID-19.

In its sample, this clone was seen once. V usage is TRBV6-5 and J usage is TRBJ2-3; 12 bases are a match to TRBD2. The CDR3 has 14 residues. Germline lookup yields CDR1 MNHEY and CDR2 SVGAGI. The V gene end was trimmed by 5 bases and the J gene end by 7 bases; junction bases not matched to a gene: 4. CDR3 in amino acids: CASSPGLAGYTQYF. The CDR3 bases are TGTGCCAGCAGTCCTGGACTAGCGGGATATACGCAGTATTTT.

The sample holds one count of this clone. The chain links TRBV7-8 to TRBJ1-1, with 9 bases matching TRBD1. CDR3 length equals 15 residues. Germline V gene sequence: CDR1 SGHVS, CDR2 FQNEAQ. V lost 1 base to trimming and J lost 2 bases; unmatched junction nucleotides: 2. The CDR3 DNA is TGTGCCAGCAGCTTAGACAGGGGGCGAAACACTGAAGCTTTCTTT. It is translated as CASSLDRGRNTEAFF.

The chain combines TRBV10-1 with TRBJ1-1, with D tentatively TRBD1 (5 bases). This CDR3 is 13 amino acids long. CDR1 WNHNN and CDR2 SYGVQD come from the germline V gene (reference sequence). Trimming stripped 3 bases from V and 6 bases from J, with 11 bases between. The CDR3 DNA reads as TGCGCCAGCAGTGAATCACCGGGGGCTGAAGCTTTCTTT. It yields the protein CASSESPGAEAFF.

The chain has TRBV5-1 and TRBJ2-1, with 13 bases that match TRBD2. The J segment lost 7 bases and the V segment lost 4 bases, leaving 5 bases of the junction unmatched. The CDR3 spans 15 residues. Per the germline V gene, CDR1 is SGHRS and CDR2 is YFSETQ. CDR3 in amino acids: CASSARLAGGNEQFF. CDR3 nucleotide sequence: TGCGCCAGCAGCGCAAGACTAGCGGGAGGAAATGAGCAGTTCTTC.

This CDR3 reads CASSKPGGLHRYGYTF. For the CDR3, the DNA is TGTGCCAGCAGCAAGCCCGGGGGGCTCCATCGCTATGGCTACACCTTC. V is TRBV28 and J is TRBJ1-2; tentative D call: TRBD1 (6 bases). The CDR3 totals 16 residues. CDR1 and CDR2 (germline): MDHEN, SYDVKM. V dropped 6 bases and J dropped 4 bases, with 21 bases sitting between them.

The rearrangement joins TRBV6-5 to TRBJ2-6; 8 bases fit TRBD2. Per the germline V gene, CDR1 is MNHEY and CDR2 is SVGAGI. Trimming cost V 5 bases and J 4 bases; bases outside gene matches: 4. The CDR3 is 15 residues long. In nucleotides, the CDR3 is TGTGCCAGCAGTAGTGTAGCGGGGGGGGCCAACGTCCTGACTTTC. Translated: CASSSVAGGANVLTF.

This sequence joins TRBV6-2 or TRBV6-3 and TRBJ2-5; D unclear. Trimming took off 5 bases at V and 7 bases at J, with 11 bases between the two ends. The CDR3 has 12 amino acids. From germline, CDR1 is MNHEY and CDR2 SVGEGT. The CDR3, as DNA: TGTGCCAGCAGTCTTCCCCCCCGGACCCAGTACTTC. It specifies CASSLPPRTQYF.

This chain connects TRBV19 to TRBJ2-7; 10 bases line up with TRBD1. The CDR3 is made up of 13 amino acids. Per the germline V gene, CDR1 is LNHDA and CDR2 is SQIVND (reference sequence). Germline trimming cut 3 bases from V and 6 bases from J; bases unmatched to any gene: 2. The CDR3 DNA reads TGTGCCAGTAGTATTGGGGACAGGGGCGAGCAGTACTTC. This translates into CASSIGDRGEQYF.

The rearrangement links TRBV7-9 to TRBJ1-3; the D gene is possibly TRBD1 (5 bases). Germline lookup yields CDR1 SEHNR and CDR2 FQNEAQ (reference sequence). This CDR3 comprises 18 residues. V lost 5 bases and J 8 bases, leaving 28 bases between the germline ends. CDR3 DNA sequence: TGTGCCAGCAGCCCCCCCTTGGCAGGGTTTGATCACGCGGACACCATATATTTT. Its protein product is CASSPPLAGFDHADTIYF.

The CDR3 spells CASLDGLAGLRYNEQFF. For the CDR3, the DNA is TGTGCCAGCCTAGATGGACTAGCGGGACTAAGGTACAATGAGCAGTTCTTC. The V gene is TRBV19, the J gene TRBJ2-1, with 12 bases aligning to TRBD2. This CDR3 has 17 amino acids. CDR1 LNHDA and CDR2 SQIVND come from the germline V gene (reference sequence). V was clipped by 9 bases and J by 4 bases; unmatched bases: 13.

The J gene is TRBJ2-7, the V gene TRBV7-3; no firm D call. CDR3 size: 13 residues. CDR1 and CDR2 from the germline V gene are SGHTA and FQGTGA. V lost 2 bases and J 1 base, leaving 6 bases between the germline ends. CDR3 residues: CASSLDTSYEQYF. CDR3 nucleotide sequence: TGTGCCAGCAGCTTAGACACATCCTACGAGCAGTACTTC.

This clone was detected a few times. CDR3 sequence: CASSYRGSGIEQFF. For the CDR3, the DNA is TGTGCCAGCAGTTACCGGGGTTCGGGGATTGAGCAGTTCTTC. The chain couples TRBV6-6 to TRBJ2-1, with TRBD2 as a possible D gene (5 bases). The V gene lost 2 bases and the J gene lost 9 bases, with 14 bases spanning the gap. This CDR3 region has 14 residues. CDR1 and CDR2 (germline): MNHNY, SVGAGI (reference sequence).

The rearrangement uses TRBV13 and TRBJ1-4, with D tentatively TRBD1 (6 bases). Germline V CDR1 and CDR2: PRHDT, FYEKMQ (reference sequence). V dropped 3 bases and J dropped 5 bases, with 16 bases sitting between them. The CDR3 is 16 amino acids. The CDR3 reads CASSLTATGLNEKLFF. The DNA of the CDR3 is TGTGCCAGCAGCTTGACGGCGACAGGCTTAAATGAAAAACTGTTTTTT.

The chain links TRBV19 to TRBJ2-7; TRBD2 agrees at 12 bases. Germline trimming cut 10 bases from V and 2 bases from J; bases unmatched to any gene: 6. This CDR3 contains 14 residues. Germline CDR1 and CDR2: LNHDA and SQIVND (reference sequence). The CDR3 coding sequence is TGTGCCACCGCCCCTAGCGGGAGGGCCTACGAGCAGTACTTC. Translated: CATAPSGRAYEQYF.

The chain combines TRBV24-1 with TRBJ1-1; D uncertain. V was pared by 6 bases and J by 1 base, with 8 bases between. CDR1 and CDR2 (germline): KGHDR, SFDVKD. The length of the CDR3 is 13 residues. CDR3 nucleotide sequence: TGTGCCACCAGTTTTGGCCGGAACACTGAAGCTTTCTTT. It translates to CATSFGRNTEAFF.

V is TRBV5-8 and J is TRBJ2-7; TRBD1 matches at 8 bases. The V and J ends lost 0 bases and 3 bases, in that order; junction bases with no gene match: 8. CDR3 length: 16 amino acids. Germline V gene sequence: CDR1 SGHTS, CDR2 YDEGEE. The CDR3 region has the DNA TGTGCCAGCAGCTTGGTAAGGTCCACAGGGGGCTACGAGCAGTACTTC. Protein sequence: CASSLVRSTGGYEQYF.

V usage is TRBV30 and J usage is TRBJ2-5; D remains ambiguous. Trimming removed 5 bases at V and 7 bases at J, with 17 bases between. The CDR3 totals 13 residues. CDR1 is GTSNPN and CDR2 is SVGIG in the germline V gene (reference sequence). The CDR3 loop is CAWQQIGVGTQYF. The CDR3 coding sequence is TGTGCCTGGCAACAGATAGGTGTGGGGACCCAGTACTTC.